Listed below are T cell receptor beta chains from one sample, sequenced in a study of blood T cell repertoires in COVID-19. TCRdb's table, derived via immunoSEQ multiplex PCR, lists solely in-frame clones and lacks some. The sample has more than 200,000 clones; approximately 86% are singletons. The specimen sequenced was peripheral blood. The receptors were gathered from a woman in her forties or fifties with COVID-19, enrolled during active disease. Each CDR3 is given with its conserved first and last residue.

v_gene,CDR3aa
TRBV5-5,CASSSRAGDTSTDTQYF
TRBV18,CASSPPDRNTEAFF
TRBV3-1/TRBV3-2,CASSQATGYRFF
TRBV10-3,CAIGESGDTEAFF
TRBV24-1,CATSTGHSNQPQHF
TRBV19,CASGRHSGNTIYF
TRBV3-1/TRBV3-2,CASSQASMNTEAFF
TRBV11-3,CASSPSGGANGELFF
TRBV27,CASSGGLRFYEQYF
TRBV27,CASSIQGNEQYF
TRBV9,CASSVEGQITGELFF
TRBV14,CASSQEGARGANVLTF
TRBV19,CASRYNSPLHF
TRBV12-3/TRBV12-4,CASSTTSTDTQYF
TRBV7-9,CASSPGWHEQFF
TRBV3-1/TRBV3-2,CASSQVVRIETNEKLFF
TRBV7-2,CASSLGRVDQPQHF
TRBV6-2/TRBV6-3,CASSPGQHISYTF
TRBV7-2,CASSWRAPLAKNIQYF
TRBV5-1,CASRQSRDSGANVLTF
TRBV10-3,CAISETGYEQYF
TRBV5-1,CASSGTPAGLADTQYF
TRBV5-4,CASSTGLAGDYGYTF
TRBV9,CASSPRQGGTDTQYF
TRBV3-1/TRBV3-2,CASSQDSRGALTDTQYF
TRBV7-2,CASTPRRGGTGELFF
TRBV7-3,CASSAPPGRLQYF
TRBV6-5,CASRDRVGYTF
TRBV15,CATSSSSDNKMVFF
TRBV5-4,CASSIRGGAEAFF
TRBV27,CASRRAVGHAYEQYF
TRBV28,CASSVLANTEAFF
TRBV10-3,CAISDDRDYGYTF
TRBV6-2/TRBV6-3,CASSYSNLDIGAGSYGYTF
TRBV4-3,CASSQEQGYSPLHF
TRBV6-5,CASSPDRVGEKLFF
TRBV27,CASSLRMGGPYGYTF
TRBV19,CASSREGTEAFF
TRBV9,CASSRDGTSYGYTF
TRBV11-3,CASSPLDRLYSNQPQHF
TRBV28,CASSLGGGADTQYF
TRBV7-8,CASSPTKAGGNTGELFF
TRBV5-1,CASSLVLGSSTDTQYF
TRBV5-1,CASSLGQGFPYSGNTIYF
TRBV7-2,CASSRDRGLGNYGYTF
TRBV19,CASSLFGLAGGNEQFF
TRBV15,CATSRGGEGNIQYF
TRBV27,CASSYLNQPQHF
TRBV7-2,CASSLEEGSYGYTF
TRBV27,CATATGMGLAGGTPYEQYF
TRBV15,CATSRRSGALTDTQYF
TRBV9,CASSAGGIMNTEAFF
TRBV2,CASSDFLPGQGTDTQYF
TRBV24-1,CATSDPGVGGYNEQFF